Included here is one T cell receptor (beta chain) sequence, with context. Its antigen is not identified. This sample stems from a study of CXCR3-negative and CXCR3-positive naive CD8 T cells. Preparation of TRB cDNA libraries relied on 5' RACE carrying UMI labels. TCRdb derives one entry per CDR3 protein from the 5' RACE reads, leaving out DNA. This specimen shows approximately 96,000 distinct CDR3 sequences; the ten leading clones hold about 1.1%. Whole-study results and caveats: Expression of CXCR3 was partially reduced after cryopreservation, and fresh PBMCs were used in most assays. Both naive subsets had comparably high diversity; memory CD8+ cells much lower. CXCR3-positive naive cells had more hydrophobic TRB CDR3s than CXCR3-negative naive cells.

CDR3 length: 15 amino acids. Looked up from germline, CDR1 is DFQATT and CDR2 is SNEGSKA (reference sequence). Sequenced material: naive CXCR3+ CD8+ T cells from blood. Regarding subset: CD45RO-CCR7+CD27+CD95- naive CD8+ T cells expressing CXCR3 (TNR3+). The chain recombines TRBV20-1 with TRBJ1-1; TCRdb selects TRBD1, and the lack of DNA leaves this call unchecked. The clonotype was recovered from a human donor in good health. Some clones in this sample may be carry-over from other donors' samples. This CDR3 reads CSARGDRASDTEAFF.